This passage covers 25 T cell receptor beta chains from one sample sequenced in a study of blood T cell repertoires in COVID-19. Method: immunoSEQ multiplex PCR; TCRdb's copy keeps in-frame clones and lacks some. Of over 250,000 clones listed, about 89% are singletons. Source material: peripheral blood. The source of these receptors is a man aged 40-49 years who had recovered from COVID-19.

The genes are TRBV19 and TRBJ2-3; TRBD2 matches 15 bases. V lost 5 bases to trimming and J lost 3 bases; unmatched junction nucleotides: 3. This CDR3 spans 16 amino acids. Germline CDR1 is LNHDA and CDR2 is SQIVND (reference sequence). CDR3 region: CASSVGTSGGTDTQYF. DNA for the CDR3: TGTGCCAGTAGTGTCGGGACTAGCGGGGGGACAGATACGCAGTATTTT.

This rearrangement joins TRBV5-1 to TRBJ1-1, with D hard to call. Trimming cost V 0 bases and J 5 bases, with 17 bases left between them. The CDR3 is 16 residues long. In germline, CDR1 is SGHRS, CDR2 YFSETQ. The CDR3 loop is CASSLVQARFLTEAFF. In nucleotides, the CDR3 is TGCGCCAGCAGCTTGGTCCAGGCCCGGTTTTTGACTGAAGCTTTCTTT. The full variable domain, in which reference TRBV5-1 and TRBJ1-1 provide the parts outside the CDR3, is KAGVTQTPRYLIKTRGQQVTLSCSPISGHRSVSWYQQTPGQGLQFLFEYFSETQRNKGNFPGRFSGRQFSNSRSEMNVSTLELGDSALYLCASSLVQARFLTEAFFGQGTRLTVV.

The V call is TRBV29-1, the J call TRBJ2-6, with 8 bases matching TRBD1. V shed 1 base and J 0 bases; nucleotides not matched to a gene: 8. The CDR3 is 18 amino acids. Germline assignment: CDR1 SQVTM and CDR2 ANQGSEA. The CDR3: CSVEGEGTGRSGANVLTF. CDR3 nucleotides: TGCAGCGTTGAAGGGGAAGGGACAGGTCGCTCTGGGGCCAACGTCCTGACTTTC.

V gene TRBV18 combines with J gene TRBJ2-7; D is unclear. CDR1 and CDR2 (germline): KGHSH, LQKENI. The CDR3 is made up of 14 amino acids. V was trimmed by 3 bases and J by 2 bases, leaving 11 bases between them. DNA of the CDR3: TGTGCCAGCTCACCCCGCGTCGAGACCTACGAGCAGTACTTC. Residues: CASSPRVETYEQYF.

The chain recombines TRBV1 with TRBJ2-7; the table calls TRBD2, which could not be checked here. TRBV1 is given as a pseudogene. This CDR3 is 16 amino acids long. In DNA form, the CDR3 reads TGCACCAGCAGCCAAGATCGCCTAGCGGGAGCTTACGAGCAGTACTTC. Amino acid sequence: CTSSQDRLAGAYEQYF.

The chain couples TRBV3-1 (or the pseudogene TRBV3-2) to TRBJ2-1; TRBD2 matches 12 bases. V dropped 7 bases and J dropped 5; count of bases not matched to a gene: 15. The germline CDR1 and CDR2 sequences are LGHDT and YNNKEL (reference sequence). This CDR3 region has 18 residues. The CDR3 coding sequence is TGTGCCAGCACGGGACAGAAAAAGACTAGCGGGGGAAACAATGAGCAGTTCTTC. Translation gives CASTGQKKTSGGNNEQFF.

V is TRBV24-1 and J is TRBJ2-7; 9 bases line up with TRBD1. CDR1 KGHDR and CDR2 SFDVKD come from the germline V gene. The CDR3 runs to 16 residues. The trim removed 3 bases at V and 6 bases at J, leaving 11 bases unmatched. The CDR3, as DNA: TGTGCCACCAGTGATCCCTGTCCCGGGACAGGGACCGAGCAGTACTTC. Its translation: CATSDPCPGTGTEQYF.

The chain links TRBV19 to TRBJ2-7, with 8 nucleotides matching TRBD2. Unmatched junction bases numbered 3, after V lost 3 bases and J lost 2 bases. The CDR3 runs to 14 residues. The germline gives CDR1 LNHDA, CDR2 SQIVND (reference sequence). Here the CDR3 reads CASSIGGGTYEQYF. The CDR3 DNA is TGTGCCAGTAGTATTGGCGGGGGGACCTACGAGCAGTACTTC. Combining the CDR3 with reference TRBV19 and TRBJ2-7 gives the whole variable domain DGGITQSPKYLFRKEGQNVTLSCEQNLNHDAMYWYRQDPGQGLRLIYYSQIVNDFQKGDIAEGYSVSREKKESFPLTVTSAQKNPTAFYLCASSIGGGTYEQYFGPGTRLTVT.

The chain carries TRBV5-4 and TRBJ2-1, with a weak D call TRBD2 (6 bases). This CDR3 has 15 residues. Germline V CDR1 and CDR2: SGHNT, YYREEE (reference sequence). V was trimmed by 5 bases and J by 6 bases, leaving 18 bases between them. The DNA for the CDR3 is TGTGCCAGCAGGGACCGGAGACTAGACGGCAATGAGCAGTTCTTC. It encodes CASRDRRLDGNEQFF.

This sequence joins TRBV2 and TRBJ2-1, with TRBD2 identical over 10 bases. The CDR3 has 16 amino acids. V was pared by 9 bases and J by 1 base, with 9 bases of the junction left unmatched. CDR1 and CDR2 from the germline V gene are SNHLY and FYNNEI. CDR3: CARTPGLAVSYNEQFF. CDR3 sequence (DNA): TGTGCCAGGACCCCCGGACTAGCGGTTTCCTACAATGAGCAGTTCTTC.

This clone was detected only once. The CDR3 here is CASSLGQGVFDQFGGYTF. In DNA form, the CDR3 reads TGCGCCAGCAGCTTGGGACAGGGGGTTTTCGACCAATTTGGTGGCTACACCTTC. This chain connects TRBV5-1 to TRBJ1-2; 9 nucleotides match TRBD1. The CDR3 extends over 18 amino acids. Trimming removed 0 bases from V and 7 bases from J; junction bases left unmatched: 16. CDR1 is SGHRS and CDR2 is YFSETQ in the germline V gene.

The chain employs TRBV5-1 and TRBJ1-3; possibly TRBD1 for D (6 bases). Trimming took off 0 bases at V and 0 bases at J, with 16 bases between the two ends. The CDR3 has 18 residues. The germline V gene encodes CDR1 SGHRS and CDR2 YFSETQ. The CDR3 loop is CASSLAGTRPSSGNTIYF. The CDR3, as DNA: TGCGCCAGCAGCTTGGCCGGGACAAGGCCGAGCTCTGGAAACACCATATATTTT.

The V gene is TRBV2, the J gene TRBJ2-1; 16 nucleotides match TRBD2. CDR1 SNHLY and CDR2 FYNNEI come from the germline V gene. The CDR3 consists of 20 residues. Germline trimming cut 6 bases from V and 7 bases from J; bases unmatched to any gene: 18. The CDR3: CASSWGWGLAGGPTGNEQFF. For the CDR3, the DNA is TGTGCCAGCAGCTGGGGATGGGGACTAGCGGGAGGGCCAACGGGGAATGAGCAGTTCTTC.

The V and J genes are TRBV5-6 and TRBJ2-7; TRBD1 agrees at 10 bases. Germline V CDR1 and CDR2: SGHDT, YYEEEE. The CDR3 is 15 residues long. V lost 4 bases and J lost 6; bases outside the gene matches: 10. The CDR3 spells CASSPRQGAAGEQYF. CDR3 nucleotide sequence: TGTGCCAGCAGCCCGCGACAGGGGGCCGCCGGCGAGCAGTACTTC.

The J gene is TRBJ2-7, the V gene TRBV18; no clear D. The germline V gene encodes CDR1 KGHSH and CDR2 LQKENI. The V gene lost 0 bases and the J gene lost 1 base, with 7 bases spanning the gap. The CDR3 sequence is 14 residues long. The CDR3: CASSPPVGSYEQYF. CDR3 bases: TGTGCCAGCTCACCACCGGTCGGTTCCTACGAGCAGTACTTC.

This CDR3 is CASSPGLAKETQYF. The CDR3 DNA is TGTGCCAGCAGCCCGGGACTAGCGAAAGAGACCCAGTACTTC. The chain joins TRBV5-4 to TRBJ2-5, with 10 bases matching TRBD2. The J segment lost 3 bases and the V segment lost 4 bases, leaving 3 bases of the junction unmatched. Per germline, CDR1 SGHNT and CDR2 YYREEE (reference sequence). This CDR3 region has 14 residues. Together with reference TRBV5-4 and TRBJ2-5, the CDR3 gives the full variable domain: ETGVTQSPTHLIKTRGQQVTLRCSSQSGHNTVSWYQQALGQGPQFIFQYYREEENGRGNFPPRFSGLQFPNYSSELNVNALELDDSALYLCASSPGLAKETQYFGPGTRLLVL.

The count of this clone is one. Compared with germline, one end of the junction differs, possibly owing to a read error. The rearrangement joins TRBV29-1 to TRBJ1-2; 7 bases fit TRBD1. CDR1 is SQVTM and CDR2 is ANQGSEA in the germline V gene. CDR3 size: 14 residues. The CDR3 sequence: CSVEERTGKGGYTF. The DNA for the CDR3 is TGCAGCGTCGAAGAAAGGACAGGAAAGGGTGGCTACACCTTC. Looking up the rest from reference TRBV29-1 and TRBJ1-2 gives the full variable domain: SAVISQKPSRDICQRGTSLTIQCQVDSQVTMMFWYRQQPGQSLTLIATANQGSEATYESGFVIDKFPISRPNLTFSTLTVSNMSPEDSSIYLCSVEERTGKGGYTFGSGTRLTVV.

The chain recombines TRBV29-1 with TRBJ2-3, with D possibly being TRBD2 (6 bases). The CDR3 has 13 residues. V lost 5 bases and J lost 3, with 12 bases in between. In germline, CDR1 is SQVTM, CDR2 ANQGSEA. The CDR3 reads CSVPSVTTDTQYF. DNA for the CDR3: TGCAGCGTTCCTAGCGTAACAACAGATACGCAGTATTTT.

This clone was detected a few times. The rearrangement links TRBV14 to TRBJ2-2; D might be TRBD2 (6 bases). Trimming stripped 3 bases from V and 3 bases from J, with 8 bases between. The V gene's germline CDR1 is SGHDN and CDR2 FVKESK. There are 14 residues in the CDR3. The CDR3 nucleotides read TGTGCCAGCAGCCAGGGGGGTTACACCGGGGAGCTGTTTTTT. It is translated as CASSQGGYTGELFF.

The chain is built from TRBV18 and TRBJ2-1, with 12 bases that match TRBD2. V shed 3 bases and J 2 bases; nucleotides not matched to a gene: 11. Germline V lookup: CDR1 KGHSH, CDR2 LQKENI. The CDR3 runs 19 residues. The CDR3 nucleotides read TGTGCCAGCTCACCCCGACTAGCGGGGGCCGGGATCACCTACAATGAGCAGTTCTTC. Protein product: CASSPRLAGAGITYNEQFF.

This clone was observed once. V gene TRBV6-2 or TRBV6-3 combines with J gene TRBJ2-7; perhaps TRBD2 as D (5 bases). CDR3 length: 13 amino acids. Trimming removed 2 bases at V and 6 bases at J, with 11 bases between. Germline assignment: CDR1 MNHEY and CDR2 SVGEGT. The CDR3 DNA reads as TGTGCCAGCAGTTACCTCAGGACTGGCGAGCAGTACTTC. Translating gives CASSYLRTGEQYF.

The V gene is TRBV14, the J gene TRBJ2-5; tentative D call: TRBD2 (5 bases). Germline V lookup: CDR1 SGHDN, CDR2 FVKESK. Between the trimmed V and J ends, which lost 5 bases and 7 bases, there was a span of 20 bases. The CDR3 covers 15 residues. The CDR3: CASSTGSRREVTQYF. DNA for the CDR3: TGTGCCAGCAGCACGGGAAGTCGTCGCGAGGTGACCCAGTACTTC.

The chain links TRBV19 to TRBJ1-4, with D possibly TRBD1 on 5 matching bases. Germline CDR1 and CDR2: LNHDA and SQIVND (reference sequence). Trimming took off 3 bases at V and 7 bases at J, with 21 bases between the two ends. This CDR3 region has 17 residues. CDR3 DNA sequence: TGTGCCAGTAGTATGGCACGGGACTCCCCAGCGGGTGAAAAACTGTTTTTT. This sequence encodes CASSMARDSPAGEKLFF.

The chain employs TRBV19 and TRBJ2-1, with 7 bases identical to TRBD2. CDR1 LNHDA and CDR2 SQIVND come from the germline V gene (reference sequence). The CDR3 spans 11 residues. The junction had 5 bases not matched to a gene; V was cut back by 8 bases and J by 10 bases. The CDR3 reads CASASGNEQFF. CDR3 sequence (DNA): TGTGCCAGTGCAAGCGGGAACGAGCAGTTCTTC.

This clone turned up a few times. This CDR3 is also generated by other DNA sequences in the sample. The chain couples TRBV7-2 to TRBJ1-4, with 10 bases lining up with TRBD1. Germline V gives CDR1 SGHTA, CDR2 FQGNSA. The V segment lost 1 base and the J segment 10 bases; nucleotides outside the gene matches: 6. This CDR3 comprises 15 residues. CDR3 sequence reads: CASSLEGQGLGKLFF. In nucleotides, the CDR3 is TGTGCCAGCAGCTTAGAGGGACAGGGGTTAGGAAAACTGTTTTTT.